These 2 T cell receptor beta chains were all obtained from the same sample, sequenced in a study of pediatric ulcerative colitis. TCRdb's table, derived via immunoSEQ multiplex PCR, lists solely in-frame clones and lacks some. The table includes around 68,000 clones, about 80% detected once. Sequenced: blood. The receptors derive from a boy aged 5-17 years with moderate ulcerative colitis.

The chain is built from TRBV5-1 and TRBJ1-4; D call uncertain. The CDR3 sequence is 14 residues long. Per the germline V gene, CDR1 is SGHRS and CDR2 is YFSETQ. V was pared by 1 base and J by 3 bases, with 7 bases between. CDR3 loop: CASSLWSSNEKLFF. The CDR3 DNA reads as TGCGCCAGCAGCTTGTGGAGTTCTAATGAAAAACTGTTTTTT. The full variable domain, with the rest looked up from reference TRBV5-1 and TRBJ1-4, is KAGVTQTPRYLIKTRGQQVTLSCSPISGHRSVSWYQQTPGQGLQFLFEYFSETQRNKGNFPGRFSGRQFSNSRSEMNVSTLELGDSALYLCASSLWSSNEKLFFGSGTQLSVL.

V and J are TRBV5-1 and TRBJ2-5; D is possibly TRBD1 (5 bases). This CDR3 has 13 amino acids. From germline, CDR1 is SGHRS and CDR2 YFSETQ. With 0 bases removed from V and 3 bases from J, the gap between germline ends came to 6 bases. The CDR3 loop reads CASSLVGEETQYF. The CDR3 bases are TGCGCCAGCAGCTTGGTAGGGGAAGAGACCCAGTACTTC.